This entry lists 24 T cell receptor beta chains sequenced from one sample in a study of blood T cell repertoires in COVID-19 (dated by TCRdb to 2018 to 2021). Library preparation used the immunoSEQ multiplex PCR assay. TCRdb obtained this table from immuneACCESS and retained in-frame rearrangements with V and J assigned. These tables miss some clones; where compared with another copy, unresolved V genes account for less than half of the shortfall, and the remainder is unexplained. The sample has a few hundred thousand clones on record, approximately 82% of them singletons. The top ten constitute roughly 3.1% of the sample. Sequenced material: peripheral blood. The origin of the receptors is a woman aged 18 to 35 with acute or convalescent COVID-19.

This clone was observed once. The chain recombines TRBV6-5 with TRBJ1-1, with a possible D match to TRBD1 (5 bases). The CDR3 contains 15 residues. The V gene's germline CDR1 is MNHEY and CDR2 SVGAGI. Trimming left V 0 bases short and J 2 bases short, with 10 bases between. As DNA, the CDR3 is TGTGCCAGCAGTTACTCCAGGGCCTATAACACTGAAGCTTTCTTT. Translating it yields CASSYSRAYNTEAFF.

The J gene is TRBJ2-3, the V gene TRBV5-1; TRBD2 is a possible D gene (5 bases). Trimming took 0 bases from V and 0 from J, leaving 5 bases between them. Germline V gene lookup returns CDR1 SGHRS and CDR2 YFSETQ. The CDR3 covers 14 residues. For the CDR3, the DNA is TGCGCCAGCAGCTTGGGGACTAGCACAGATACGCAGTATTTT. Translation: CASSLGTSTDTQYF.

This sequence joins TRBV5-1 and TRBJ1-3, with 9 positions matching TRBD1. Looked up from germline, CDR1 is SGHRS and CDR2 is YFSETQ. Unmatched junction bases numbered 6, after V lost 4 bases and J lost 4 bases. There are 15 residues in the CDR3. The CDR3 reads CASSGGQGWGNTIYF. The CDR3 DNA is TGCGCCAGCAGCGGGGGACAGGGTTGGGGAAACACCATATATTTT.

This clone was observed a handful of times. The chain couples TRBV3-1 (or the pseudogene TRBV3-2) to TRBJ2-7, with 7 bases fitting TRBD2. The length of the CDR3 is 12 residues. Germline V gene data show CDR1 as LGHDT and CDR2 as YNNKEL (reference sequence). Losses at the gene ends were 4 bases for V and 7 bases for J; bases not matched to a gene: 4. This CDR3 reads CASSPLGGEQYF. In DNA form, the CDR3 reads TGTGCCAGCAGCCCCCTCGGGGGGGAGCAGTACTTC.

V is TRBV6-5 and J is TRBJ1-1, with 8 bases aligning to TRBD1. CDR1 MNHEY and CDR2 SVGAGI come from the germline V gene. V trimming: 2 bases; J trimming: 0 bases; junction bases outside the gene matches: 5. The CDR3 is 16 amino acids. The CDR3 DNA is TGTGCCAGCAGTTACGACGGCAGGGGGCTGAACACTGAAGCTTTCTTT. It is translated as CASSYDGRGLNTEAFF.

J is TRBJ2-3 and V is TRBV7-2; 7 nucleotides align to TRBD1. This CDR3 has 13 residues. Germline V CDR1 and CDR2: SGHTA, FQGNSA. Trimming removed 5 bases from V and 6 bases from J; junction bases left unmatched: 5. Here the CDR3 DNA reads TGTGCCAGCAGCCTAAACAGGGGCGATACGCAGTATTTT. It is translated as CASSLNRGDTQYF. The whole variable domain, remainder taken from reference TRBV7-2 and TRBJ2-3, is GAGVSQSPSNKVTEKGKDVELRCDPISGHTALYWYRQSLGQGLEFLIYFQGNSAPDKSGLPSDRFSAERTGGSVSTLTIQRTQQEDSAVYLCASSLNRGDTQYFGPGTRLTVL.

This clone showed up many times. This chain joins TRBV7-3 and TRBJ2-1; TRBD2 matches 10 bases. V lost 1 base to trimming and J lost 7 bases; unmatched junction nucleotides: 7. The CDR3 extends over 16 amino acids. The germline gives CDR1 SGHTA, CDR2 FQGTGA. For the CDR3, the DNA is TGTGCCAGCAGCTTAAACCCTAGCGGGAGTCTAAATGAGCAGTTCTTC. Translated: CASSLNPSGSLNEQFF.

This chain uses TRBV7-9 with TRBJ2-4, with TRBD2 as a possible D gene (6 bases). Trimming pared 5 bases from V and 0 bases from J, leaving 14 bases between. The CDR3 runs to 16 residues. The germline V gene encodes CDR1 SEHNR and CDR2 FQNEAQ (reference sequence). The CDR3 reads CASSPRSGLAKNIQYF. DNA of the CDR3: TGTGCCAGCAGCCCTAGGAGCGGGCTAGCCAAAAACATTCAGTACTTC. The full variable domain, in which reference TRBV7-9 and TRBJ2-4 provide the parts outside the CDR3, is DTGVSQNPRHKITKRGQNVTFRCDPISEHNRLYWYRQTLGQGPEFLTYFQNEAQLEKSRLLSDRFSAERPKGSFSTLEIQRTEQGDSAMYLCASSPRSGLAKNIQYFGAGTRLSVL.

This clone was observed once. J is TRBJ2-1 and V is TRBV19; 8 bases are shared with TRBD1. The trim removed 8 bases at V and 6 bases at J, leaving 9 bases unmatched. Germline V gives CDR1 LNHDA, CDR2 SQIVND (reference sequence). The CDR3 is 14 amino acids. The CDR3 DNA reads TGTGCCAGTGGACAGGGTCATTCTGGCAATGAGCAGTTCTTC. Its translation: CASGQGHSGNEQFF. Together with reference TRBV19 and TRBJ2-1, the CDR3 gives the full variable domain: DGGITQSPKYLFRKEGQNVTLSCEQNLNHDAMYWYRQDPGQGLRLIYYSQIVNDFQKGDIAEGYSVSREKKESFPLTVTSAQKNPTAFYLCASGQGHSGNEQFFGPGTRLTVL.

The count of this clone is one. This chain connects TRBV5-1 to TRBJ2-1, with D perhaps TRBD2 (6 bases). Germline CDR1 is SGHRS and CDR2 is YFSETQ. There are 12 residues in the CDR3. V gave up 9 bases and J gave up 5 bases, with 12 bases separating them. CDR3 DNA sequence: TGCGCCACAGGGACTTTTAACAATGAGCAGTTCTTC. Protein product: CATGTFNNEQFF.

The gene calls are TRBV7-6 and TRBJ2-2; possible D gene TRBD1, 6 bases. The CDR3 is 14 amino acids. Trimming removed 4 bases from V and 4 bases from J, with 10 bases in between. The germline CDR1 and CDR2 sequences are SGHVS and FNYEAQ. The CDR3, as DNA: TGTGCCAGCAGCTCGACAGGAACCACCGGGGAGCTGTTTTTT. Its protein is CASSSTGTTGELFF.

The genes are TRBV13 and TRBJ1-2; the D is unclear. V lost 3 bases and J lost 3, with 11 bases in between. This CDR3 region has 14 residues. Germline-derived CDR1 and CDR2 are PRHDT and FYEKMQ (reference sequence). The chain's CDR3 is CASSFRRSHYGYTF. In nucleotides, the CDR3 is TGTGCCAGCAGCTTTCGCCGGTCCCACTATGGCTACACCTTC.

The chain employs TRBV7-9 and TRBJ2-1; D gene unclear. This CDR3 comprises 12 residues. The germline V gene has CDR1 SEHNR and CDR2 FQNEAQ (reference sequence). Trimming cost V 4 bases and J 6 bases, with 7 bases left between them. CDR3 bases: TGTGCCAGCAGCTATTCCGGCAATGAGCAGTTCTTC. Translation gives CASSYSGNEQFF.

The chain combines TRBV6-5 with TRBJ2-1; 7 nucleotides align to TRBD2. This CDR3 region has 13 residues. CDR1 MNHEY and CDR2 SVGAGI come from the germline V gene. With V trimmed by 6 bases and J by 4 bases, 3 bases remained unmatched. The CDR3 is CASRGGVYNEQFF. CDR3 nucleotides: TGTGCCAGCAGGGGAGGGGTGTACAATGAGCAGTTCTTC.

The CDR3 protein is CASSSARQGLQAFF. CDR3 coding DNA: TGTGCCAGCAGCTCAGCCCGACAGGGGTTGCAAGCTTTCTTT. The chain uses TRBV7-2 and TRBJ1-1; 8 nucleotides match TRBD1. The CDR3 consists of 14 residues. J was trimmed by 9 bases and V by 4 bases; bases with no gene match: 10. CDR1 and CDR2 from the germline V gene are SGHTA and FQGNSA. The variable domain in full, completed from reference TRBV7-2 and TRBJ1-1, reads GAGVSQSPSNKVTEKGKDVELRCDPISGHTALYWYRQSLGQGLEFLIYFQGNSAPDKSGLPSDRFSAERTGGSVSTLTIQRTQQEDSAVYLCASSSARQGLQAFFGQGTRLTVV.

This clone appeared once. The chain couples TRBV11-2 to TRBJ1-2; 11 nucleotides agree with TRBD1. Germline V lookup: CDR1 SGHAT, CDR2 FQNNGV. V gave up 6 bases and J gave up 8 bases; unmatched junction bases: 8. There are 14 residues in the CDR3. The CDR3: CASRRPGQGGGYTF. Here the CDR3 DNA reads TGTGCCAGCAGGCGACCGGGACAGGGGGGAGGCTACACCTTC.

The rearrangement links TRBV30 to TRBJ1-1, with D unresolved. Germline CDR1 GTSNPN, CDR2 SVGIG (reference sequence). This CDR3 has 14 amino acids. V gave up 0 bases and J gave up 0 bases, with 8 bases separating them. In DNA form, the CDR3 reads TGTGCCTGGAGTGTACAGCCGATGAACACTGAAGCTTTCTTT. It is translated as CAWSVQPMNTEAFF.

The rearrangement joins TRBV2 to TRBJ2-5; D ambiguous. Per the germline V gene, CDR1 is SNHLY and CDR2 is FYNNEI. V was clipped by 1 base and J by 5 bases, with 11 bases between them. This CDR3 is built from 14 residues. The CDR3 bases are TGTGCCAGCAGTGAAGGTTTTCCCGTCGAGACCCAGTACTTC. Its translation: CASSEGFPVETQYF. Combining the CDR3 with reference TRBV2 and TRBJ2-5 gives the whole variable domain EPEVTQTPSHQVTQMGQEVILRCVPISNHLYFYWYRQILGQKVEFLVSFYNNEISEKSEIFDDQFSVERPDGSNFTLKIRSTKLEDSAMYFCASSEGFPVETQYFGPGTRLLVL.

This sequence joins TRBV2 and TRBJ2-2; TRBD2 matches at 10 bases. The CDR3 contains 17 residues. Losses at the gene ends were 6 bases for V and 0 bases for J; bases not matched to a gene: 7. Germline V lookup: CDR1 SNHLY, CDR2 FYNNEI. CDR3 sequence reads: CASRRTSGYANTGELFF. CDR3 DNA sequence: TGTGCCAGCAGAAGGACTAGCGGCTACGCGAACACCGGGGAGCTGTTTTTT.

The genes are TRBV11-3 and TRBJ2-2; 8 positions agree with TRBD1. There are 16 residues in the CDR3. Germline CDR1 SGHNT, CDR2 YENEEA. With 1 base clipped from V and 2 bases from J, the junction kept 3 bases outside the gene matches. The CDR3 protein is CASSLGAGGNTGELFF. The CDR3 region has the DNA TGTGCCAGCAGCTTAGGGGCAGGGGGCAACACCGGGGAGCTGTTTTTT.

The table lists this clone with a few counts. The rearrangement uses TRBV4-3 and TRBJ2-4; D ambiguous. The V and J ends lost 0 bases and 12 bases respectively, with 15 bases between them. Germline CDR1 is LGHNA and CDR2 is YSLEER. The CDR3 covers 14 residues. The DNA for the CDR3 is TGCGCCAGCAGCCAAGAGCACAGCAAGGCGACTCAGTACTTC. Translating it yields CASSQEHSKATQYF.

This chain links TRBV18 with TRBJ2-1; TRBD2 matches 8 bases. Germline loops: CDR1 KGHSH, CDR2 LQKENI. Trimming removed 4 bases from V and 7 bases from J; junction bases left unmatched: 9. The CDR3 loop spans 15 amino acids. DNA of the CDR3: TGTGCCAGCTCACTTGCGACGGGAGGGGAGAATGAGCAGTTCTTC. It codes for CASSLATGGENEQFF. The whole variable domain, filled in from reference TRBV18 and TRBJ2-1, reads NAGVMQNPRHLVRRRGQEARLRCSPMKGHSHVYWYRQLPEEGLKFMVYLQKENIIDESGMPKERFSAEFPKEGPSILRIQQVVRGDSAAYFCASSLATGGENEQFFGPGTRLTVL.

The gene calls are TRBV3-1 (or the pseudogene TRBV3-2) and TRBJ1-2, with 7 nucleotides matching TRBD1. The CDR3 totals 17 residues. CDR1 and CDR2 from the germline V gene are LGHDT and YNNKEL (reference sequence). V lost 4 bases to trimming and J lost 5 bases; unmatched junction nucleotides: 16. CDR3 DNA: TGTGCCAGCAGCCTTCGCGCAGGTCTGACGACAGGGTATGGCTACACCTTC. Its translation is CASSLRAGLTTGYGYTF.

The genes are TRBV5-1 and TRBJ2-3; TRBD2 aligns across 10 bases. The CDR3 runs 22 residues. J was trimmed by 5 bases and V by 0 bases; bases with no gene match: 24. Looked up from germline, CDR1 is SGHRS and CDR2 is YFSETQ. The CDR3 loop is CASSLGALWSGRAFTQGDTQYF. The CDR3 region has the DNA TGCGCCAGCAGCTTGGGGGCCCTCTGGAGCGGGAGGGCCTTCACACAAGGAGATACGCAGTATTTT.